Following are 24 T cell receptor beta chains from one sample sequenced in a study of T cell therapy after organ transplantation. These receptors' targets are unknown. The time point denotes: 20-29 weeks after completion of therapy. Using immunoSEQ multiplex PCR, the repertoire was profiled, and TCRdb retains in-frame clones only, with some absent. The table includes about 20,000 clones, 80% to 85% detected once. The sequencing here drew on CD8+ T cells from blood, taken after autologous CMV-specific T cell therapy. These receptors all come from a human patient who had received a solid organ transplant and had CMV disease. Some T cells may have originated in the graft donor.

This sequence joins TRBV4-3 and TRBJ2-7; D is unresolved. V dropped 1 base and J dropped 0 bases, with 7 bases sitting between them. Germline CDR1 and CDR2: LGHNA and YSLEER. The CDR3 is 14 residues long. The CDR3 loop reads CASSQGRRSYEQYF. CDR3 sequence (DNA): TGCGCCAGCAGCCAAGGTCGCCGCTCCTACGAGCAGTACTTC.

The chain links TRBV9 to TRBJ2-3; D perhaps matches TRBD2 (5 bases). Germline V gene data show CDR1 as SGDLS and CDR2 as YYNGEE. With 3 bases removed from V and 1 base from J, the gap between germline ends came to 15 bases. The CDR3 covers 16 residues. The CDR3 DNA reads TGTGCCAGCAGCGCCTGGACTGGCTTTGGCACAGATACGCAGTATTTT. Encoded protein: CASSAWTGFGTDTQYF.

This clone was found once. V and J are TRBV27 and TRBJ2-1; 8 bases match TRBD2. Germline CDR1 MNHEY, CDR2 SMNVEV (reference sequence). V dropped 8 bases and J dropped 8; count of bases not matched to a gene: 14. This CDR3 comprises 15 residues. The CDR3 DNA is TGTGCCAGCGTGGGGGGGACTAGAGGGGCCGATGAGCAGTTCTTC. It codes for CASVGGTRGADEQFF.

This sequence joins TRBV4-1 and TRBJ1-3, with 7 nucleotides matching TRBD1. Losses at the gene ends were 4 bases for V and 9 bases for J; bases not matched to a gene: 3. The CDR3 runs to 12 residues. Germline CDR1 MGHRA, CDR2 YSYEKL. CDR3 DNA: TGCGCCAGCAGCCCCAGGGGGGGCACCATATATTTT. This encodes CASSPRGGTIYF.

The chain carries TRBV15 and TRBJ2-7, with a weak D call TRBD2 (5 bases). The CDR3 consists of 14 residues. Germline V gene lookup returns CDR1 LNHNV and CDR2 YYDKDF (reference sequence). Trimming removed 0 bases from V and 4 bases from J, with 10 bases in between. Written as DNA, the CDR3 is TGTGCCACCAGCAGAGAAACACGGAGGTACGAGCAGTACTTC. Translated: CATSRETRRYEQYF.

CDR3 nucleotide sequence: TGTGCCAGTAGTGGGCTCGGGGGCACAGATACGCAGTATTTT. Its protein product is CASSGLGGTDTQYF. The rearrangement joins TRBV19 to TRBJ2-3; D is possibly TRBD2 (5 bases). Trimming cost V 5 bases and J 1 base, with 10 bases left between them. The CDR3 covers 14 residues. The V gene's germline CDR1 is LNHDA and CDR2 SQIVND (reference sequence).

The CDR3 DNA reads as TGCGCCAGCAGCCAAGTTTCAGCGGGAGCTAACACCGGGGAGCTGTTTTTT. Its protein product is CASSQVSAGANTGELFF. The V and J genes are TRBV4-3 and TRBJ2-2; TRBD2 agrees at 8 bases. The germline V gene has CDR1 LGHNA and CDR2 YSLEER. The CDR3 totals 17 residues. After removal of 1 base from V and 2 bases from J, the junction contained 6 bases not matched to a gene.

The V and J genes are TRBV14 and TRBJ2-2; 7 bases align to TRBD1. Unmatched junction bases numbered 8, after V lost 2 bases and J lost 2 bases. Germline V gene sequence: CDR1 SGHDN, CDR2 FVKESK. The CDR3 has 17 amino acids. The CDR3, as DNA: TGTGCCAGCAGCCAACAGGGACAGACTACTAACACCGGGGAGCTGTTTTTT. Protein: CASSQQGQTTNTGELFF.

The chain is built from TRBV7-9 and TRBJ1-4; D perhaps matches TRBD1 (6 bases). The germline CDR1 and CDR2 sequences are SEHNR and FQNEAQ (reference sequence). There are 15 residues in the CDR3. Deletions cut 4 bases from V and 6 bases from J, with 15 bases between. DNA for the CDR3: TGTGCCAGCAGCTCCACAGGGTCTTTTTATGAAAAACTGTTTTTT. It encodes CASSSTGSFYEKLFF. Together with reference TRBV7-9 and TRBJ1-4, the CDR3 gives the full variable domain: DTGVSQNPRHKITKRGQNVTFRCDPISEHNRLYWYRQTLGQGPEFLTYFQNEAQLEKSRLLSDRFSAERPKGSFSTLEIQRTEQGDSAMYLCASSSTGSFYEKLFFGSGTQLSVL.

This rearrangement joins TRBV27 to TRBJ1-5; D is unclear. Trimming pared 7 bases from V and 2 bases from J, leaving 15 bases between. The germline V gene encodes CDR1 MNHEY and CDR2 SMNVEV (reference sequence). This CDR3 contains 15 residues. CDR3 region: CASTLGGKGNQPQHF. The CDR3, as DNA: TGTGCCAGCACCTTGGGAGGGAAGGGCAATCAGCCCCAGCATTTT.

By sample share, this clone is medium-sized. The chain uses TRBV6-4 and TRBJ2-1; 11 bases are a match to TRBD2. Germline values: CDR1 MRHNA, CDR2 SNTAGT. The CDR3 runs 15 residues. The J segment lost 10 bases and the V segment lost 0 bases, leaving 5 bases of the junction unmatched. The CDR3 here is CASSDSSGRADEQFF. The CDR3 DNA reads as TGTGCCAGCAGTGACTCTAGCGGGAGGGCCGACGAGCAGTTCTTC.

This chain connects TRBV5-6 to TRBJ1-2; D might be TRBD1 (5 bases). Germline CDR1 is SGHDT and CDR2 is YYEEEE. This CDR3 contains 13 residues. Trimming removed 3 bases at V and 5 bases at J, with 11 bases between. In nucleotides, the CDR3 is TGTGCCAGCAGCTGGAGTGAGGGGTATGGCTACACCTTC. Translation gives CASSWSEGYGYTF.

The chain has TRBV7-9 and TRBJ2-7, with D perhaps given as TRBD1 or TRBD2 (5 bases each). V lost 4 bases to trimming and J lost 3 bases, with 16 bases between them. The CDR3 length is 15 residues. Germline V gene data show CDR1 as SEHNR and CDR2 as FQNEAQ (reference sequence). For the CDR3, the DNA is TGTGCCAGCAGCTCCTCGGGGCAGGACTTCTACGAGCAGTACTTC. Encoded protein: CASSSSGQDFYEQYF.

J is TRBJ1-2 and V is TRBV19; D is undetermined. In germline, CDR1 is LNHDA, CDR2 SQIVND (reference sequence). Deletions cut 4 bases from V and 7 bases from J, with 7 bases between. The CDR3 spans 11 residues. CDR3 nucleotide sequence: TGTGCCAGTAGTACGGGTTTTGGCTACACCTTC. Protein: CASSTGFGYTF. Based on the CDR3 plus reference TRBV19 and TRBJ1-2, the full variable domain is DGGITQSPKYLFRKEGQNVTLSCEQNLNHDAMYWYRQDPGQGLRLIYYSQIVNDFQKGDIAEGYSVSREKKESFPLTVTSAQKNPTAFYLCASSTGFGYTFGSGTRLTVV.

The chain combines TRBV27 with TRBJ2-4, with D unclear. V dropped 2 bases and J dropped 0 bases, with 5 bases sitting between them. This CDR3 spans 14 amino acids. Germline CDR1 reads MNHEY; CDR2 reads SMNVEV (reference sequence). The CDR3 region is CASSLTSAKNIQYF. CDR3 bases: TGTGCCAGCAGTTTAACCTCAGCCAAAAACATTCAGTACTTC.

The genes are TRBV10-3 and TRBJ1-1; tentatively, D is TRBD1 (5 bases). Per the germline V gene, CDR1 is ENHRY and CDR2 is SYGVKD. This CDR3 is built from 13 residues. The V and J ends lost 10 bases and 1 base respectively, with 13 bases between them. CDR3 sequence (DNA): TGTGCCACCTCCGTCGGGGCGAACACTGAAGCTTTCTTT. Its translation: CATSVGANTEAFF.

This chain links TRBV5-8 with TRBJ2-1; D not certain. Looked up from germline, CDR1 is SGHTS and CDR2 is YDEGEE. The CDR3 has 15 residues. Trimming cost V 5 bases and J 0 bases, with 12 bases left between them. Here the CDR3 DNA reads TGTGCCAGCAGTCCAGGATCAAGCTCCTACAATGAGCAGTTCTTC. Translation gives CASSPGSSSYNEQFF.

The chain employs TRBV2 and TRBJ2-3; 10 bases match TRBD1. The trim removed 4 bases at V and 2 bases at J, leaving 6 bases unmatched. The length of the CDR3 is 16 residues. Germline V lookup: CDR1 SNHLY, CDR2 FYNNEI. The DNA of the CDR3 is TGTGCCAGCAGTGCGGGACAGGGGTGGGCCACAGATACGCAGTATTTT. Protein: CASSAGQGWATDTQYF.

The rearrangement uses TRBV6-1 and TRBJ1-3; 7 bases align to TRBD1. The CDR3 is 17 amino acids. Germline lookup yields CDR1 MNHNS and CDR2 SASEGT. With V trimmed by 2 bases and J by 0 bases, 7 bases remained unmatched. DNA for the CDR3: TGTGCCAGCAGTGAAACACAGGGGATCGGCTCTGGAAACACCATATATTTT. Its protein product is CASSETQGIGSGNTIYF.

The rearrangement joins TRBV28 to TRBJ2-2; 7 bases are a match to TRBD2. Germline V gene sequence: CDR1 MDHEN, CDR2 SYDVKM. The CDR3 is 18 residues long. The J segment lost 4 bases and the V segment lost 2 bases, leaving 13 bases of the junction unmatched. The CDR3 coding sequence is TGTGCCAGCAGTTTAATCCTCTACCGGGGAGGGGTCACCGGGGAGCTGTTTTTT. Protein product: CASSLILYRGGVTGELFF.

As regards this clone: The identical CDR3 is also encoded by other nucleotide sequences in the sample. This chain connects TRBV18 to TRBJ2-7; no definite D call. V lost 0 bases and J 2 bases, leaving 8 bases between the germline ends. Germline V gives CDR1 KGHSH, CDR2 LQKENI. This CDR3 has 14 residues. For the CDR3, the DNA is TGTGCCAGCTCACCACCAGACGGAACCTACGAGCAGTACTTC. It encodes CASSPPDGTYEQYF.

The V and J genes are TRBV28 and TRBJ2-1, with D possibly matching TRBD1 (5 bases). V was cut by 7 bases and J by 2 bases, with 15 bases left in between. From germline, CDR1 is MDHEN and CDR2 SYDVKM. The CDR3 covers 15 residues. The CDR3 is CASTPRGPPYNEQFF. As DNA, the CDR3 is TGTGCCAGCACCCCAAGGGGTCCCCCCTACAATGAGCAGTTCTTC.

The rearrangement links TRBV7-6 to TRBJ2-2; 7 bases match TRBD1. V lost 5 bases, J lost 2 bases, and 11 bases stayed unmatched. This CDR3 contains 17 residues. Germline V gene lookup returns CDR1 SGHVS and CDR2 FNYEAQ. CDR3 region: CASSPSTRDSNTGELFF. CDR3 DNA sequence: TGTGCCAGCAGCCCATCCACCCGGGACAGCAACACCGGGGAGCTGTTTTTT.

The chain couples TRBV7-6 to TRBJ1-2; tentative D call: TRBD1 (6 bases). Germline-derived CDR1 and CDR2 are SGHVS and FNYEAQ. There are 15 residues in the CDR3. Trimming left V 1 base short and J 6 bases short, with 15 bases between. The CDR3 coding sequence is TGTGCCAGCAGCTTAGGTGCGGGGGGCATGGATGGCTACACCTTC. It encodes CASSLGAGGMDGYTF.